Below are 6 T cell receptor beta chains sequenced from a single sample in a study of blood T cell repertoires in COVID-19. Generated by immunoSEQ multiplex PCR, the TCRdb table keeps only in-frame clones and is missing some. The sample gives 150,000 to 180,000 clones, over 65% of which show up once; roughly 1.8% is in the top ten. The sample was peripheral blood. Receptor source: an elderly man with acute or convalescent COVID-19.

The chain is built from TRBV24-1 and TRBJ2-1; D possibly corresponds to TRBD1 (6 bases). The V end lost 3 bases, the J end lost 4 bases, and 12 bases lay between the germline ends. Germline V gives CDR1 KGHDR, CDR2 SFDVKD. The CDR3 contains 15 residues. This CDR3 is CATSDPSGQYNEQFF. CDR3 DNA: TGTGCCACCAGTGATCCCTCTGGACAGTACAATGAGCAGTTCTTC.

The V and J genes are TRBV5-1 and TRBJ1-3; 7 bases align to TRBD1. The V segment lost 4 bases and the J segment 0 bases; nucleotides outside the gene matches: 4. In germline, CDR1 is SGHRS, CDR2 YFSETQ. CDR3 length: 15 amino acids. CDR3 in DNA: TGCGCCAGCAGCGAGACAGGGATCTCTGGAAACACCATATATTTT. It encodes CASSETGISGNTIYF.

The chain recombines TRBV19 with TRBJ2-2; TRBD1 matches 7 bases. Trimming removed 4 bases from V and 4 bases from J; junction bases left unmatched: 9. Germline V CDR1 and CDR2: LNHDA, SQIVND (reference sequence). The CDR3 loop spans 16 amino acids. The CDR3: CASSTQTGIGTGELFF. CDR3 bases: TGTGCCAGTAGTACTCAGACAGGGATCGGCACCGGGGAGCTGTTTTTT.

The V call is TRBV5-4, the J call TRBJ1-2, with 10 positions matching TRBD1. This CDR3 is 15 amino acids long. Per germline, CDR1 SGHNT and CDR2 YYREEE (reference sequence). With V trimmed by 6 bases and J by 2 bases, 7 bases remained unmatched. This CDR3 reads CASMSPGQGNYGYTF. The CDR3 DNA is TGTGCCAGCATGTCTCCGGGACAGGGGAACTATGGCTACACCTTC.

This chain uses TRBV29-1 with TRBJ2-6; D is possibly TRBD1 (6 bases). Germline V gene data show CDR1 as SQVTM and CDR2 as ANQGSEA. V was pared by 4 bases and J by 2 bases, with 15 bases between. The CDR3 consists of 16 residues. Written as DNA, the CDR3 is TGCAGCGTTGCGCAATTGGGGGCGACTGGGGCCAACGTCCTGACTTTC. It codes for CSVAQLGATGANVLTF.

The rearrangement uses TRBV25-1 and TRBJ1-2, with D tentatively TRBD1 (6 bases). Trimming left V 3 bases short and J 4 bases short, with 9 bases between. Germline CDR1 is MGHDK and CDR2 is SYGVNS. This CDR3 has 13 amino acids. The CDR3 is CASSDEGVYGYTF. The CDR3 DNA reads as TGTGCCAGCAGTGATGAGGGGGTCTATGGCTACACCTTC.